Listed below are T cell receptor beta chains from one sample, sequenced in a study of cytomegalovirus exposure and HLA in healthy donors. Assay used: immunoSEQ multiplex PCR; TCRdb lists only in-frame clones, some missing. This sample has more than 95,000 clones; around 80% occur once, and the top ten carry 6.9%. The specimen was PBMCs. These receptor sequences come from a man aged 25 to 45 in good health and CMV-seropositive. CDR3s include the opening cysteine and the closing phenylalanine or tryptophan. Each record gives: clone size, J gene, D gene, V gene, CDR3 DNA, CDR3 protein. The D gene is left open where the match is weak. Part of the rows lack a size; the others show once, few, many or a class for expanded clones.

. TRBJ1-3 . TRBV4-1 TGCGCCAGCAGCCAAGGCGATACTGGAAACACCATATATTTT CASSQGDTGNTIYF
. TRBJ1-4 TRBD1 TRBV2 TGTGCCAGCAGTGTTAGACAGGGACGGAATGAAAAACTGTTTTTT CASSVRQGRNEKLFF
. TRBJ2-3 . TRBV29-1 TGCAGCGTTTATATGTGGGGCGACACAGATACGCAGTATTTT CSVYMWGDTDTQYF
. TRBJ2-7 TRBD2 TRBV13 TGTGCCAGCAGCTTCGGGTTTCTAGCGGGGGAATCCTACGAGCAGTACTTC CASSFGFLAGESYEQYF
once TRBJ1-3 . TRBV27 TGTGCCAGCAGTTTAAATTCCGGCTCTGGAAACACCATATATTTT CASSLNSGSGNTIYF
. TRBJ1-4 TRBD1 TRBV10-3 TGTGCCATCAGTGAAGGGGGACAGGAGAATGAAAAACTGTTTTTT CAISEGGQENEKLFF
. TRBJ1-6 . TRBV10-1 TGCGCCAGCAGTGAGAACAGTAATTCACCCCTCCACTTT CASSENSNSPLHF
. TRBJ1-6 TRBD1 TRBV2 TGTGCCAGCAGTAACAGGGGATCGAGATCACCCCTCCACTTT CASSNRGSRSPLHF
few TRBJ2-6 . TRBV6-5 TGTGCCACCGAGACGTGGGAGGAAGGGGCCAACGTCCTGACTTTC CATETWEEGANVLTF
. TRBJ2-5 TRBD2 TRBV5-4 TGTGCCAGCAGCTTACCGGGGACTAGTTCTGAGACCCAGTACTTC CASSLPGTSSETQYF
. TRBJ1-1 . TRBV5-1 TGCGCCAGCAGCCTCCGGGGGGGTGGCACTGAAGCTTTCTTT CASSLRGGGTEAFF
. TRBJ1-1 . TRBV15 TGTGCCACCAGCATATCTACAGGGTCGAACACTGAAGCTTTCTTT CATSISTGSNTEAFF
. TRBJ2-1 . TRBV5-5 TGTGCCAGCATCCCGTTCTTAGCACACAATGAGCAGTTCTTC CASIPFLAHNEQFF
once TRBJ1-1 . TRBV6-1 TGTGCCAGCAGTGAATTAAGAGGGGGCACTGAAGCTTTCTTT CASSELRGGTEAFF
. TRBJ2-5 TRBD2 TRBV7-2 TGTGCCAGCAGCTTAGGACTAGCGGGGCCCCAAGAGACCCAGTACTTC CASSLGLAGPQETQYF
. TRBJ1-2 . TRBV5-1 TGCGCCAGCAGCTTCGACAGAGCTAACTATGGCTACACCTTC CASSFDRANYGYTF
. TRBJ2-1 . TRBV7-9 TGTGCCAGCAGCTTAGACCGGACAACCCGGGGGGAGCAGTTCTTC CASSLDRTTRGEQFF
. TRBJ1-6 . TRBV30 TGTGCCTGGAGGGCGGTGAGCTCCTATAATTCACCCCTCCACTTT CAWRAVSSYNSPLHF
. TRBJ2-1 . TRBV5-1 TGCGCCAGCAGCTTGTCCGGGGTCAGCTCCTACAATGAGCAGTTCTTC CASSLSGVSSYNEQFF
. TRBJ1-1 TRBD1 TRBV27 TGTGCCAGCAGTTTGGACAGGGGGCCTGGGACTGAAGCTTTCTTT CASSLDRGPGTEAFF
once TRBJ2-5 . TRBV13 TGTGCCAGCAGTACAGGGTACCAAGAGACCCAGTACTTC CASSTGYQETQYF
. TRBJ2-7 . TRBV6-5 TGTGCCAGCAGTTCCAGGGAATCCTACGAGCAGTACTTC CASSSRESYEQYF
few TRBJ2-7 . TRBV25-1 TGTGCCAGCAGCGTCACGGGCTCCTACGAGCAGTACTTC CASSVTGSYEQYF
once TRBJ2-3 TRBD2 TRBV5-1 TGCGCCAGCAGCCCGTCCGCTAGCGGGGGGACAGATACGCAGTATTTT CASSPSASGGTDTQYF
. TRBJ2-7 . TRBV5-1 TGCGCCAGCAGCCCGGGCGAGGGGGTATCCTACGAGCAGTACTTC CASSPGEGVSYEQYF
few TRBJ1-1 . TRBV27 TGTGCCAGCAGTTTAATGGGGGGAGTGACTGAAGCTTTCTTT CASSLMGGVTEAFF
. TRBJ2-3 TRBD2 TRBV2 TGTGCCAGCATCGGAAGAGCGGGGACCACAGATACGCAGTATTTT CASIGRAGTTDTQYF
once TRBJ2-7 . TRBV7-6 TGTGCCAGCAGCTTAGGGGACAACTCCTACGAGCAGTACTTC CASSLGDNSYEQYF
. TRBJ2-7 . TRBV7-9 TGTGCCAGCGGCCGGGGTACAAGTCCCTACGAGCAGTACTTC CASGRGTSPYEQYF
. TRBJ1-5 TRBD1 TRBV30 TGTGCCTGGAGTGTATCTGGCAGGGGGCGCGGTCAGCCCCAGCATTTT CAWSVSGRGRGQPQHF
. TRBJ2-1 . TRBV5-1 TGCGCCAGCAGCTTGGTGCGTCAAGAGCAGTTCTTC CASSLVRQEQFF
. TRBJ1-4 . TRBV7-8 TGTGCCAGCAGCTTAGCCGCAGTATTTAATGAAAAACTGTTTTTT CASSLAAVFNEKLFF
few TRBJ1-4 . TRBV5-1 TGCGCCAGCAGCCCGACGGGGGGGATTGGTGAAAAACTGTTTTTT CASSPTGGIGEKLFF
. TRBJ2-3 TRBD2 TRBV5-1 TGCGCCAGCAGCTTGGACTCTGGGGGACTAGGCACAGATACGCAGTATTTT CASSLDSGGLGTDTQYF
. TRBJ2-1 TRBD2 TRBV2 TGTGCCAGCAAGGAGCGGGGAAGCTCCTACAATGAGCAGTTCTTC CASKERGSSYNEQFF
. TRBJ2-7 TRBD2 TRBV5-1 TGCGCCAGCAGCTTGGAACCTAGCGGGGGGCCCGCCTACGAGCAGTACTTC CASSLEPSGGPAYEQYF
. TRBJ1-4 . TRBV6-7 TGTGCCTGGCGGCCGACAGGCCCTAATGAAAAACTGTTTTTT CAWRPTGPNEKLFF
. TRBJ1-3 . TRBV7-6 TGTGCCAGCAGCTTTCCCTCTCGGAGCTCTGGAAACACCATATATTTT CASSFPSRSSGNTIYF
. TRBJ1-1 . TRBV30 TGTGCCTGGACTGTGGAGGGTGGGATGAACACTGAAGCTTTCTTT CAWTVEGGMNTEAFF
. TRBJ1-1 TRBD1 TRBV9 TGTGCCAGCAGCGAGCAGGGGGACACTGAAGCTTTCTTT CASSEQGDTEAFF
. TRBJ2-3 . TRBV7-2 TGTGCCAGCAGCTGGGGCGGCAGATCGGCAGATACGCAGTATTTT CASSWGGRSADTQYF